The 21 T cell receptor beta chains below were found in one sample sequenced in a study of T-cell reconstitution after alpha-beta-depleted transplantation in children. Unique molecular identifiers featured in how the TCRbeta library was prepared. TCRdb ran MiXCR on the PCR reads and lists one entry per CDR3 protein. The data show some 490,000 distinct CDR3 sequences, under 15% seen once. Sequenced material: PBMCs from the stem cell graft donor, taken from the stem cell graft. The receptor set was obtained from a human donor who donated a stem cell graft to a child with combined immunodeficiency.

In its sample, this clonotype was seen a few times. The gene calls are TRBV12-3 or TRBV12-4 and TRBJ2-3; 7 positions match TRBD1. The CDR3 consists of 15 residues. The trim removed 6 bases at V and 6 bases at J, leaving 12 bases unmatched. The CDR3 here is CASSPPGQPIDTQYF. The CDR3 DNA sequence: TGTGCCAGCAGCCCACCGGGACAGCCTATTGATACGCAGTATTTT.

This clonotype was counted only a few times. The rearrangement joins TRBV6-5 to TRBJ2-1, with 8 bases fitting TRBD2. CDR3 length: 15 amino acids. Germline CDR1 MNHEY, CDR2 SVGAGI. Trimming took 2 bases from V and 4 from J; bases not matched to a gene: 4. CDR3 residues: CASSYTSGQYNEQFF. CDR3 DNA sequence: TGTGCCAGCAGTTACACTAGCGGACAATACAATGAGCAGTTCTTC.

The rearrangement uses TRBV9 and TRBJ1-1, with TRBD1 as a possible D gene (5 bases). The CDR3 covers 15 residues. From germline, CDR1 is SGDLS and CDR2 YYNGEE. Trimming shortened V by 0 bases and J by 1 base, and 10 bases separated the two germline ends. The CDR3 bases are TGTGCCAGCAGCGTAGGAGGGGCCTCGAACACTGAAGCTTTCTTT. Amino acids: CASSVGGASNTEAFF.

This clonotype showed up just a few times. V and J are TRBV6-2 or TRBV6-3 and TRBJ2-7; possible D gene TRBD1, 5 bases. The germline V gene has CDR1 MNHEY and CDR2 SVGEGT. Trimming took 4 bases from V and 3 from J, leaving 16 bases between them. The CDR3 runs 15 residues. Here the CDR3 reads CASSWHQGILYEQYF. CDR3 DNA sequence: TGTGCCAGCAGTTGGCACCAGGGAATTCTCTACGAGCAGTACTTC.

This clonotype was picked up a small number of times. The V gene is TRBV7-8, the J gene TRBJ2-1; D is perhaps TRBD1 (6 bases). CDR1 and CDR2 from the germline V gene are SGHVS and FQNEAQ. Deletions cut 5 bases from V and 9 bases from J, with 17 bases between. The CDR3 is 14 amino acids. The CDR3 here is CASSLRQVSTEQFF. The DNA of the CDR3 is TGTGCCAGCAGCCTACGACAGGTTTCTACTGAGCAGTTCTTC.

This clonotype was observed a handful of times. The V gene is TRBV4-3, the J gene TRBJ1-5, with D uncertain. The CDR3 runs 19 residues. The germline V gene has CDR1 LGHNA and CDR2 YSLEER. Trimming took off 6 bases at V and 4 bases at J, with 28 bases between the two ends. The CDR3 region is CASSIGPYRVGSTNQPQHF. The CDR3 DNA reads TGCGCCAGCAGTATCGGCCCATATCGGGTGGGCAGTACAAATCAGCCCCAGCATTTT.

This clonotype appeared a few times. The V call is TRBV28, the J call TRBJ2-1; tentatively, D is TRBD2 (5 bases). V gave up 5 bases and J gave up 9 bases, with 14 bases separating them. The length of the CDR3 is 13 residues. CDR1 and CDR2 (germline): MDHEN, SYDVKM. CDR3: CASSPYTGSEQFF. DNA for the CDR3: TGTGCCAGCAGTCCCTACACGGGGAGTGAGCAGTTCTTC.

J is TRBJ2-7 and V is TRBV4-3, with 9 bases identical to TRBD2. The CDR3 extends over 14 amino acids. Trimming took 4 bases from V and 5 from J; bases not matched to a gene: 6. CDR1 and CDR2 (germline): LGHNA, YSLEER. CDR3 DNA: TGCGCCAGCAGCCTTGGGACTAGCAACGACGAGCAGTACTTC. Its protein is CASSLGTSNDEQYF.

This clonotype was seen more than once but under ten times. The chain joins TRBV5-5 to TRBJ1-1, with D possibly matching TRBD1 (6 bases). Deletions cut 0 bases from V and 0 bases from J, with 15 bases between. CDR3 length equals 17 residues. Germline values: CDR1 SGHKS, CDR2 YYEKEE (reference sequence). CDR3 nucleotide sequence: TGTGCCAGCAGCTTGGTTCCGAGTGGGGGCATGAACACTGAAGCTTTCTTT. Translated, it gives CASSLVPSGGMNTEAFF.

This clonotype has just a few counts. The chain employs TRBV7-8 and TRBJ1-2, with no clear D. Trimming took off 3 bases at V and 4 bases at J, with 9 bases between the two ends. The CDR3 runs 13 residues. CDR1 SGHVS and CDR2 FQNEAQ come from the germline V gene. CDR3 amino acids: CASSLFETYGYTF. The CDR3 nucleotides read TGTGCCAGCAGCTTGTTCGAAACCTATGGCTACACCTTC.

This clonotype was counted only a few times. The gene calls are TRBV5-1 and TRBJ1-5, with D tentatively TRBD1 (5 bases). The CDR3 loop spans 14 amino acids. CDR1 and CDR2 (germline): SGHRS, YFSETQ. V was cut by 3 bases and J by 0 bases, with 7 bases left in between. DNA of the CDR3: TGCGCCAGCAGCTCAGACAGTAGCAATCAGCCCCAGCATTTT. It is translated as CASSSDSSNQPQHF.

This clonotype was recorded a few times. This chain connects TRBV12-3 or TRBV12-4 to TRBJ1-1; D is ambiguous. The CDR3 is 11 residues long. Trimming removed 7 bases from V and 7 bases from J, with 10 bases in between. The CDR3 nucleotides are TGTGCCAGCACCGGGATAGGTGAAGCTTTCTTT. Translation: CASTGIGEAFF.

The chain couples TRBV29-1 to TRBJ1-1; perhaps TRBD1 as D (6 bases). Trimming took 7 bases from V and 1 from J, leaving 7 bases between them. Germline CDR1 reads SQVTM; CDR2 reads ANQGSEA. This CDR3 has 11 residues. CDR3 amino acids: CSGTENTEAFF. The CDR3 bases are TGCAGCGGGACAGAGAACACTGAAGCTTTCTTT.

The CDR3 nucleotides are TGTGCCATCAGTGAGTCGGTGCAGGGGGCGAACTCACCCCTCCACTTT. It translates to CAISESVQGANSPLHF. J is TRBJ1-6 and V is TRBV10-3; 8 nucleotides align to TRBD1. V lost 0 bases to trimming and J lost 10 bases; unmatched junction nucleotides: 8. CDR1 is ENHRY, CDR2 SYGVKD, per germline. CDR3 size: 16 residues.

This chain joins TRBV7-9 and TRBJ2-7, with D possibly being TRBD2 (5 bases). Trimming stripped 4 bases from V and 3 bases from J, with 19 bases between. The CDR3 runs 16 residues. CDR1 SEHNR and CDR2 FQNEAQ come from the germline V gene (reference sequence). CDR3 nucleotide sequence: TGTGCCAGCAGCTCACTCGGAGGAGGCAGGAACTACGAGCAGTACTTC. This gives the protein CASSSLGGGRNYEQYF.

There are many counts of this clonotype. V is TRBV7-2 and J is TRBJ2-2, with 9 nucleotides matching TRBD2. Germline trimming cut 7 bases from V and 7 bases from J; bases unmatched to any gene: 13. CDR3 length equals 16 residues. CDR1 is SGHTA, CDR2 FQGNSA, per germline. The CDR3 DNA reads TGTGCCAGCACAAAAGAAAGTGGGACTAGCTACGGGGAGCTGTTTTTT. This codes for CASTKESGTSYGELFF.

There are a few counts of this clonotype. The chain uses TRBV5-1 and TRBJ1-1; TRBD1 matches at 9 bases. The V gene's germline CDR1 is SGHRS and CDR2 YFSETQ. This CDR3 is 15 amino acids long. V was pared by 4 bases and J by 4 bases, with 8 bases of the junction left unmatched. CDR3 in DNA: TGCGCCAGCAGCACCCGACAGGGGGGAGGCACTGAAGCTTTCTTT. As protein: CASSTRQGGGTEAFF.

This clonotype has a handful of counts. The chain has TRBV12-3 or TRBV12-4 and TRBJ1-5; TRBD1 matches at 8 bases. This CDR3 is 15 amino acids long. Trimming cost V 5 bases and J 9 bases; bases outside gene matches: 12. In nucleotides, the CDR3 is TGTGCCAGCAGTCCCGAGGGACAGGCCGGAAGGCCCCAGCATTTT. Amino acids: CASSPEGQAGRPQHF.

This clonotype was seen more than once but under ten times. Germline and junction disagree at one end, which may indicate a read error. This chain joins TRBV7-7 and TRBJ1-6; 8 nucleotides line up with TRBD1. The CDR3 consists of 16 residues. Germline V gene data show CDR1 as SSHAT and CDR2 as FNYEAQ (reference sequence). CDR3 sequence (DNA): TGTGCTAGCAGCCCAACGATGGACAGGGAGAATTCACCCCTCCACTTT. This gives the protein CASSPTMDRENSPLHF.

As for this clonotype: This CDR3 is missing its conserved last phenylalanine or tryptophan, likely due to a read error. The DNA for the CDR3 is TGCAGTGCAACCTCCCTAAAACGCTACACCGGGGAGCTGTTTGTT. Translation: CSATSLKRYTGELFV. This chain joins TRBV20-1 and TRBJ2-2; D uncertain. Germline loops: CDR1 DFQATT, CDR2 SNEGSKA (reference sequence). This CDR3 is built from 15 residues. V shed 6 bases and J shed 3 bases, with 17 bases lying between them.

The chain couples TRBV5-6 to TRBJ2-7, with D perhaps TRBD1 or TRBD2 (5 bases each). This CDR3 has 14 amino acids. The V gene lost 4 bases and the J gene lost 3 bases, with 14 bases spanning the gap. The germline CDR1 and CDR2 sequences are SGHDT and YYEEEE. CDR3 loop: CASSGTGPRYEQYF. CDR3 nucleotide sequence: TGTGCCAGCAGCGGAACGGGACCTCGCTACGAGCAGTACTTC.